This record covers a single TCR beta chain. As yet, its antigen is unknown. The data originate from a study of shared clonotypes between healthy human individuals. Study-level results: Sampling was confined to blood; repertoires within tissues likely differ.

V was cut by 5 bases and J by 7 bases, with 12 bases left in between. This CDR3 has 12 amino acids. The germline CDR1 and CDR2 sequences are SGHRS and YFSETQ. Method: immunoSEQ multiplex PCR; TCRdb's copy keeps in-frame clones and lacks some. The table lists roughly 500,000 clones, around 73% of them singletons. The chain recombines TRBV5-1 with TRBJ1-1; no definite D call. The clonotype comes from a woman between 40 and 55 years old in good health. Some clones in this sample may be carry-over from other donors' samples. Sequenced input: PBMCs. CDR3 coding DNA: TGCGCCAGCAGGGAGGGCCGAGGTGAAGCTTTCTTT. Its protein product is CASREGRGEAFF.